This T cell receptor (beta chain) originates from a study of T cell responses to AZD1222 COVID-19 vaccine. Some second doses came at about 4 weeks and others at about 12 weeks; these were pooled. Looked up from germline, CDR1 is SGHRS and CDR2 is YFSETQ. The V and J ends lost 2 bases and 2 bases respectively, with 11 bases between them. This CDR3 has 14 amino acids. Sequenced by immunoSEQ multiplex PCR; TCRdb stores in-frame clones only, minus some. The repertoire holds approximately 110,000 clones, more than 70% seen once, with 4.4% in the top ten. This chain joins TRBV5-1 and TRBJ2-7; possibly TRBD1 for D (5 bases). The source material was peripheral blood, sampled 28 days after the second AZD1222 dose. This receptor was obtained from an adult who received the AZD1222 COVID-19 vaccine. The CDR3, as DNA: TGCGCCAGCAGCTTATCCGGACATGCCTACGAGCAGTACTTC. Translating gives CASSLSGHAYEQYF. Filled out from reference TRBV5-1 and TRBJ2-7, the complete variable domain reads KAGVTQTPRYLIKTRGQQVTLSCSPISGHRSVSWYQQTPGQGLQFLFEYFSETQRNKGNFPGRFSGRQFSNSRSEMNVSTLELGDSALYLCASSLSGHAYEQYFGPGTRLTVT.